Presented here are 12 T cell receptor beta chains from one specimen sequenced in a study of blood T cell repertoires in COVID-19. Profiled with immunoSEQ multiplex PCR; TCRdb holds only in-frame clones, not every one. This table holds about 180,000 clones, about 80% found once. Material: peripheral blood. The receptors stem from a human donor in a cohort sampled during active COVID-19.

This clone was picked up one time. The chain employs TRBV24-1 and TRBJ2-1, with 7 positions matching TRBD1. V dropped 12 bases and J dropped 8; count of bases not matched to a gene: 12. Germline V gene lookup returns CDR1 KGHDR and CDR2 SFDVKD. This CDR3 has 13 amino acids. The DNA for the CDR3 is TGTGCCTCGGCGACAGGGAGTGGCGATGAGCAGTTCTTC. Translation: CASATGSGDEQFF.

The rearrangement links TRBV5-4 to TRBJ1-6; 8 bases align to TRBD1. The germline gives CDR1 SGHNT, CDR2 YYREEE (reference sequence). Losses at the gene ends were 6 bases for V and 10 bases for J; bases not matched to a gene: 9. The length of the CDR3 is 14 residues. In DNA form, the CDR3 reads TGTGCCAGCACTGGGACAGGTGCTTCGTCACCCCTCCACTTT. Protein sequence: CASTGTGASSPLHF. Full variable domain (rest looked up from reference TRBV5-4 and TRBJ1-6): ETGVTQSPTHLIKTRGQQVTLRCSSQSGHNTVSWYQQALGQGPQFIFQYYREEENGRGNFPPRFSGLQFPNYSSELNVNALELDDSALYLCASTGTGASSPLHFGNGTRLTVT.

The CDR3 sequence: CASSLSGGNQPQHF. CDR3 nucleotides: TGTGCCAGCAGCTTATCCGGTGGCAATCAGCCCCAGCATTTT. V is TRBV5-4 and J is TRBJ1-5, with D uncertain. The V and J ends lost 2 bases and 2 bases respectively, with 8 bases between them. Germline V lookup: CDR1 SGHNT, CDR2 YYREEE (reference sequence). This CDR3 is 14 amino acids long.

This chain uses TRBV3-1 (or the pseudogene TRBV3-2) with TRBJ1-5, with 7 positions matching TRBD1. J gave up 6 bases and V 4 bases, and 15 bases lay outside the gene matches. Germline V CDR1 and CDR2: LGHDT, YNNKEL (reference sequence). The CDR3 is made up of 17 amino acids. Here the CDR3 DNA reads TGTGCCAGCAGCCCCCGACAGGGTGGGCGAATGAGTCAGCCCCAGCATTTT. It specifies CASSPRQGGRMSQPQHF.

The CDR3 here is CASSVDGGKNQPQHF. In DNA form, the CDR3 reads TGTGCCAGCAGCGTAGACGGGGGTAAAAATCAGCCCCAGCATTTT. The V gene is TRBV9, the J gene TRBJ1-5; weak D call: TRBD1 (5 bases). V was cut by 0 bases and J by 4 bases, with 11 bases left in between. The germline gives CDR1 SGDLS, CDR2 YYNGEE. This CDR3 comprises 15 residues.

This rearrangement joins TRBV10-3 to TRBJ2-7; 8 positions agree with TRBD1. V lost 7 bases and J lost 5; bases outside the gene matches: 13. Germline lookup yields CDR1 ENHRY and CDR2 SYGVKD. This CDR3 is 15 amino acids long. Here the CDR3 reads CAITAAQGARDEQYF. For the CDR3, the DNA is TGTGCCATCACCGCGGCCCAGGGGGCGCGGGACGAGCAGTACTTC.

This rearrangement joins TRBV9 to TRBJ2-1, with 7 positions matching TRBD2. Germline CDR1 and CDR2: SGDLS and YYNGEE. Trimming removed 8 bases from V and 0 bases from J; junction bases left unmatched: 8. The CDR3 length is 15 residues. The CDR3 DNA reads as TGTGCCAGGACCCTAGCGGTTACCTCCTACAATGAGCAGTTCTTC. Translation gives CARTLAVTSYNEQFF.

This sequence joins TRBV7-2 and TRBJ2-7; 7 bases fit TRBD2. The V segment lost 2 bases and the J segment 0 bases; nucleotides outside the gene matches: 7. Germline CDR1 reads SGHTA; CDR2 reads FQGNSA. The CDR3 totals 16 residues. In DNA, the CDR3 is TGTGCCAGCAGCTTAATTGCGGGGGTGAGCTCCTACGAGCAGTACTTC. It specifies CASSLIAGVSSYEQYF.

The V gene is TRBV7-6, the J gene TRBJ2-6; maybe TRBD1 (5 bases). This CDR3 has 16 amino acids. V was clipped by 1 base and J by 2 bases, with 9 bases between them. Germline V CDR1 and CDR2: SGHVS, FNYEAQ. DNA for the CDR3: TGTGCCAGCAGCTTAGGGGTAGGGGCTGGGGCCAACGTCCTGACTTTC. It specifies CASSLGVGAGANVLTF. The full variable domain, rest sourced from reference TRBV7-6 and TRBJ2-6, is GAGVSQSPRYKVTKRGQDVALRCDPISGHVSLYWYRQALGQGPEFLTYFNYEAQQDKSGLPNDRFSAERPEGSISTLTIQRTEQRDSAMYRCASSLGVGAGANVLTFGAGSRLTVL.

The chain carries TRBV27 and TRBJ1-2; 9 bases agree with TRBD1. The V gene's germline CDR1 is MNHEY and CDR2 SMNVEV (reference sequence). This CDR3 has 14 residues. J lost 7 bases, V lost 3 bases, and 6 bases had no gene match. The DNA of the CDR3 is TGTGCCAGCAGTTTCGGGACAGGGTTGGGTGGCTACACCTTC. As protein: CASSFGTGLGGYTF.

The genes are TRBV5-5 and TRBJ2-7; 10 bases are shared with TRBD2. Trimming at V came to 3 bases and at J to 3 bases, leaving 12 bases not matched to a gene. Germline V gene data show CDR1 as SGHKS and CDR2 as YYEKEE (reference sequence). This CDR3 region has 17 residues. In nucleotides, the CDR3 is TGTGCCAGCAGCTCGACTATCCCCGGGACTAGCGTCTACGAGCAGTACTTC. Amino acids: CASSSTIPGTSVYEQYF.

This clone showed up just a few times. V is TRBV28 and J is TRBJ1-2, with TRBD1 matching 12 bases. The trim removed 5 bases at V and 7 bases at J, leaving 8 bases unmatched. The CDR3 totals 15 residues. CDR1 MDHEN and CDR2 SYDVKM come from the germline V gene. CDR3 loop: CASSPPGQGALGYTF. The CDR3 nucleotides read TGTGCCAGCAGTCCTCCGGGACAGGGGGCGCTTGGCTACACCTTC.